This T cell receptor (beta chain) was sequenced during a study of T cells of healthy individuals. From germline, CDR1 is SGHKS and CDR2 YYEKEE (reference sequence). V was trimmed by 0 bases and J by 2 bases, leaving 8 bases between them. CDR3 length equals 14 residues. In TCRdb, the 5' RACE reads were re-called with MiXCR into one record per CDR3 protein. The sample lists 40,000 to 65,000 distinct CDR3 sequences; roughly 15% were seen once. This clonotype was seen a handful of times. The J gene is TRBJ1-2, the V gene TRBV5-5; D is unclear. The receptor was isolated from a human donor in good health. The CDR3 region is CASSLGQANYGYTF. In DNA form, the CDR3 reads TGTGCCAGCAGCTTGGGGCAGGCCAACTATGGCTACACCTTC.